A single sample gave rise to the 10 T cell receptor beta chains below, sequenced in a study of blood T cell repertoires in COVID-19 (TCRdb year 2020). The library was made by the immunoSEQ multiplex PCR assay. Imported from immuneACCESS, the table was reduced by TCRdb to in-frame sequences with V and J called. These copies leave out some clones; in studies compared against another copy, an unresolved V gene accounts for under half, and the cause of the remainder is not known. The sample profile shows about 200,000 clones; 70% to 90% of them were found once. Of the sample, roughly a tenth is held by the ten largest clones. Sequencing input: peripheral blood. These receptor sequences come from a woman in her 50s with COVID-19, enrolled during active disease.

Only a few counts were recorded for this clone. The chain uses TRBV5-6 and TRBJ2-7; 7 nucleotides agree with TRBD1. The germline gives CDR1 SGHDT, CDR2 YYEEEE. With V trimmed by 2 bases and J by 5 bases, 4 bases remained unmatched. The CDR3 sequence is 13 residues long. CDR3 protein: CASSFNRGNEQYF. In DNA form, the CDR3 reads TGTGCCAGCAGCTTTAACAGGGGCAACGAGCAGTACTTC.

The chain uses TRBV5-4 and TRBJ1-5, with TRBD1 identical over 7 bases. The CDR3 extends over 17 amino acids. Looked up from germline, CDR1 is SGHNT and CDR2 is YYREEE (reference sequence). Trimming at V came to 3 bases and at J to 5 bases, leaving 14 bases not matched to a gene. CDR3 sequence: CASSSTPGTECYQPQHF. CDR3 coding DNA: TGTGCCAGCAGCTCCACCCCCGGGACAGAGTGCTATCAGCCCCAGCATTTT. The full variable domain, its missing parts supplied by reference TRBV5-4 and TRBJ1-5, is ETGVTQSPTHLIKTRGQQVTLRCSSQSGHNTVSWYQQALGQGPQFIFQYYREEENGRGNFPPRFSGLQFPNYSSELNVNALELDDSALYLCASSSTPGTECYQPQHFGDGTRLSIL.

This clone was seen only once. This chain joins TRBV24-1 and TRBJ2-5; possible D gene TRBD1, 6 bases. Per the germline V gene, CDR1 is KGHDR and CDR2 is SFDVKD. V lost 0 bases and J lost 0, with 10 bases in between. This CDR3 contains 16 residues. The CDR3 is CATSDLRQGYQETQYF. The CDR3 DNA reads TGTGCCACCAGTGATTTGCGCCAGGGGTACCAAGAGACCCAGTACTTC.

The chain carries TRBV2 and TRBJ2-5, with 7 bases identical to TRBD1. The ends lost 6 bases at V and 5 bases at J; junction bases unmatched: 6. This CDR3 is built from 13 residues. Germline V gene data show CDR1 as SNHLY and CDR2 as FYNNEI. The CDR3 spells CASSDDRVETQYF. In nucleotides, the CDR3 is TGTGCCAGCAGCGATGACAGGGTGGAGACCCAGTACTTC.

The rearrangement uses TRBV5-6 and TRBJ2-4; D possibly corresponds to TRBD1 (5 bases). Germline V gene data show CDR1 as SGHDT and CDR2 as YYEEEE. Between the trimmed V and J ends, which lost 4 bases and 0 bases, there was a span of 11 bases. This CDR3 contains 15 residues. The CDR3 region is CASSPRVIAKNIQYF. The CDR3 DNA reads as TGTGCCAGCAGCCCCAGGGTCATAGCCAAAAACATTCAGTACTTC.

This sequence joins TRBV6-1 and TRBJ2-7; D remains unclear. V gave up 2 bases and J gave up 6 bases, with 11 bases separating them. There are 13 residues in the CDR3. The V gene's germline CDR1 is MNHNS and CDR2 SASEGT. The chain's CDR3 is CASSESYRFEQYV. The DNA of the CDR3 is TGTGCCAGCAGTGAAAGTTACAGATTCGAGCAGTACGTC.

This rearrangement joins TRBV4-1 to TRBJ2-7; the match to TRBD1 covers 9 bases. Germline CDR1 and CDR2: MGHRA and YSYEKL. V trimming: 4 bases; J trimming: 3 bases; junction bases outside the gene matches: 4. CDR3 size: 14 residues. This chain's CDR3 is CASSLRQGGYEQYV. The CDR3 DNA sequence: TGCGCCAGCAGCCTCCGACAGGGGGGCTACGAGCAGTACGTC.

This chain's CDR3 is CSVQVNYEQYF. Written as DNA, the CDR3 is TGCAGCGTTCAGGTTAACTACGAGCAGTACTTC. V and J are TRBV29-1 and TRBJ2-7; D remains unclear. Trimming left V 5 bases short and J 3 bases short, with 8 bases between. The CDR3 extends over 11 amino acids. Germline V gene lookup returns CDR1 SQVTM and CDR2 ANQGSEA.

The chain links TRBV3-1 (or the pseudogene TRBV3-2) to TRBJ2-5; 7 bases agree with TRBD2. This CDR3 is 14 amino acids long. In germline, CDR1 is LGHDT, CDR2 YNNKEL (reference sequence). Trimming removed 4 bases from V and 13 bases from J; junction bases left unmatched: 15. CDR3 DNA sequence: TGTGCCAGCAGCCTCCGTCCTCGACTAGCCCGCGGGTACTTC. Translating gives CASSLRPRLARGYF.

This clone has a single count. This sequence joins TRBV9 and TRBJ1-1; D is unclear. V lost 2 bases and J lost 1, with 6 bases in between. The CDR3 covers 13 residues. Germline loops: CDR1 SGDLS, CDR2 YYNGEE. CDR3 bases: TGTGCCAGCAGCGTCGAGGGGAACACTGAAGCTTTCTTT. Residues: CASSVEGNTEAFF.